Below, 30 T cell receptor beta chains from the same sample are listed, as sequenced in a study of T-cell memory formation after mild COVID-19 (dated by TCRdb to the early 2020s). Library preparation was by 5' RACE. Reads for this sample came from an Illumina NovaSeq 6000. TCRdb passed the public sequencing reads through fastp at Q25 and MiXCR, retaining productive beta sequences. When rows share a CDR3 protein, they turn into one entry using the most common DNA and genes. This sample comprises roughly 250,000 distinct CDR3 sequences, roughly 17% of them detected only once. The top ten constitute approximately 20% of the sample. Sequenced material: PBMCs or a T cell subset sorted from them (not recorded which). The receptor source for this set is a young man who had mild COVID-19 (a few samples of this study predate the infection). The sample titles of this study are shuffled in the database, so cell type and time point are left out; the donor was told from shared clones.

This clonotype showed up many times. This rearrangement joins TRBV7-8 to TRBJ2-3; no clear D. CDR1 SGHVS and CDR2 FQNEAQ come from the germline V gene. Trimming shortened V by 2 bases and J by 6 bases, and 12 bases separated the two germline ends. The CDR3 is made up of 14 amino acids. The CDR3 loop reads CASSLLVRSDTQYF. The CDR3 DNA reads as TGTGCCAGCAGCTTATTAGTCAGGTCGGATACGCAGTATTTT.

The chain recombines TRBV6-5 with TRBJ1-5; a possible D gene is TRBD1 (5 bases). Germline assignment: CDR1 MNHEY and CDR2 SVGAGI. The CDR3 covers 15 residues. Trimming shortened V by 5 bases and J by 7 bases, and 18 bases separated the two germline ends. This CDR3 reads CASSLRDPTQQPQHF. Here the CDR3 DNA reads TGTGCCAGCAGTCTCCGGGACCCAACGCAGCAGCCCCAGCATTTT.

The rearrangement uses TRBV12-5 and TRBJ2-2; no definite D call. V lost 2 bases and J lost 8, with 6 bases in between. Germline CDR1 and CDR2: LGHNT and FRNRAP. CDR3 length equals 12 residues. CDR3 in amino acids: CASGLQPGELFF. CDR3 sequence (DNA): TGTGCTAGTGGTTTGCAGCCAGGGGAGCTGTTTTTT.

J is TRBJ1-1 and V is TRBV5-1; D is perhaps TRBD1 (5 bases). The CDR3 length is 13 residues. The V gene's germline CDR1 is SGHRS and CDR2 YFSETQ. Trimming took off 4 bases at V and 6 bases at J, with 13 bases between the two ends. CDR3 sequence: CASSPGAGSEAFF. As DNA, the CDR3 is TGCGCCAGCAGCCCTGGGGCCGGGTCTGAAGCTTTCTTT. Drawing the rest from reference TRBV5-1 and TRBJ1-1, the complete variable domain is KAGVTQTPRYLIKTRGQQVTLSCSPISGHRSVSWYQQTPGQGLQFLFEYFSETQRNKGNFPGRFSGRQFSNSRSEMNVSTLELGDSALYLCASSPGAGSEAFFGQGTRLTVV.

CDR3 bases: TGTGCCAGCAGTGGCCCCAGGGGGGCCGATGAGCAGTTCTTC. Residues: CASSGPRGADEQFF. The V gene is TRBV27, the J gene TRBJ2-1, with D tentatively TRBD1 (7 bases). Germline V gene lookup returns CDR1 MNHEY and CDR2 SMNVEV (reference sequence). The V end lost 5 bases, the J end lost 8 bases, and 16 bases lay between the germline ends. This CDR3 contains 14 residues.

The V gene is TRBV4-1, the J gene TRBJ2-2, with D possibly TRBD2 on 6 matching bases. Germline V gene sequence: CDR1 MGHRA, CDR2 YSYEKL. The ends were cut back, 11 bases at V and 2 bases at J, with 18 bases in the middle. The CDR3 totals 15 residues. This CDR3 reads CASAFGTLNTGELFF. DNA of the CDR3: TGCGCCTCCGCCTTCGGGACTCTTAACACCGGGGAGCTGTTTTTT.

The chain is built from TRBV5-1 and TRBJ2-2, with TRBD1 identical over 7 bases. V shed 4 bases and J 1 base; nucleotides not matched to a gene: 7. The CDR3 sequence is 16 residues long. The V gene's germline CDR1 is SGHRS and CDR2 YFSETQ. The CDR3, as DNA: TGCGCCAGCAGCCGGGACAGAGCCCTGAACACCGGGGAGCTGTTTTTT. Translated: CASSRDRALNTGELFF.

This clonotype was counted only a few times. The chain is built from TRBV20-1 and TRBJ2-5; D might be TRBD1 (6 bases). This CDR3 region has 15 residues. Germline CDR1 DFQATT, CDR2 SNEGSKA (reference sequence). The V and J ends lost 0 bases and 5 bases respectively, with 16 bases between them. CDR3 nucleotides: TGCAGTGCTAGAGACGCTAGGACAGCCTGGGAGACCCAGTACTTC. This codes for CSARDARTAWETQYF.

This clonotype has just a few counts. The rearrangement uses TRBV9 and TRBJ1-3; no clear D gene. Germline V gene lookup returns CDR1 SGDLS and CDR2 YYNGEE. The CDR3 extends over 15 amino acids. Trimming removed 3 bases from V and 0 bases from J, with 10 bases in between. The CDR3 bases are TGTGCCAGCAGCGCCGAAGCCAACTCTGGAAACACCATATATTTT. Translating gives CASSAEANSGNTIYF.

This clonotype was seen repeatedly, ten times or more. The rearrangement joins TRBV12-3 or TRBV12-4 to TRBJ2-3, with TRBD2 identical over 10 bases. The CDR3 runs 15 residues. The J segment lost 3 bases and the V segment lost 5 bases, leaving 5 bases of the junction unmatched. Here the CDR3 reads CASSTPSGGTDTQYF. The CDR3 nucleotides are TGTGCCAGCAGTACCCCTAGCGGGGGAACAGATACGCAGTATTTT.

The chain has TRBV7-3 and TRBJ2-3; D uncertain. The V end lost 2 bases, the J end lost 4 bases, and 16 bases lay between the germline ends. The germline V gene encodes CDR1 SGHTA and CDR2 FQGTGA. This CDR3 is built from 16 residues. CDR3 sequence reads: CASSLRVQAGSDTQYF. CDR3 DNA: TGTGCCAGCAGCTTACGCGTTCAAGCCGGGTCAGATACGCAGTATTTT.

This clonotype was seen a few times. The CDR3 spells CASSLRTGADNYGYTF. Here the CDR3 DNA reads TGTGCCAGCAGCCTACGGACAGGGGCAGATAACTATGGCTACACCTTC. The genes are TRBV7-2 and TRBJ1-2; 9 bases align to TRBD1. The V and J ends lost 5 bases and 1 base, in that order; junction bases with no gene match: 8. The CDR3 is 16 residues long. Germline lookup yields CDR1 SGHTA and CDR2 FQGNSA.

The chain combines TRBV11-2 with TRBJ2-7, with D perhaps matching TRBD1 or TRBD2 (6 bases each). Trimming removed 3 bases at V and 4 bases at J, with 16 bases between. CDR3 length: 15 amino acids. Per the germline V gene, CDR1 is SGHAT and CDR2 is FQNNGV. The CDR3 sequence: CASSLGSGGRYEQYF. DNA for the CDR3: TGTGCCAGCAGCTTGGGTTCCGGGGGCAGGTACGAGCAGTACTTC.

V and J are TRBV7-3 and TRBJ2-6, with 10 nucleotides matching TRBD1. V shed 5 bases, J shed 0 bases, and the junction held 7 bases outside the gene matches. This CDR3 has 18 amino acids. The germline V gene has CDR1 SGHTA and CDR2 FQGTGA. The CDR3 DNA sequence: TGTGCCAGCAGCAGAGGACAGGGGGGCACCTCTGGGGCCAACGTCCTGACTTTC. As protein: CASSRGQGGTSGANVLTF.

About this clonotype itself: Sequence at one end of the junction differs from germline and may be a read error. This chain connects TRBV29-1 to TRBJ2-5; perhaps TRBD1 as D (6 bases). Germline CDR1 and CDR2: SQVTM and ANQGSEA. The CDR3 sequence is 11 residues long. The DNA for the CDR3 is TGCAGCGGGGGACGGACAGAGGCCCAGTACTTC. Residues: CSGGRTEAQYF.

This clonotype has more than one count but fewer than ten. The genes are TRBV25-1 and TRBJ1-4; D is possibly TRBD1 (6 bases). The V gene lost 2 bases and the J gene lost 7 bases, with 11 bases spanning the gap. CDR1 is MGHDK, CDR2 SYGVNS, per germline. The CDR3 covers 14 residues. The CDR3 sequence: CASSEERGSEKLFF. The CDR3, as DNA: TGTGCCAGCAGTGAAGAAAGGGGGAGTGAAAAACTGTTTTTT.

The chain carries TRBV7-2 and TRBJ2-3; no clear D gene. This CDR3 comprises 15 residues. The germline V gene encodes CDR1 SGHTA and CDR2 FQGNSA. V was trimmed by 4 bases and J by 3 bases, leaving 14 bases between them. Here the CDR3 DNA reads TGTGCCAGCAGCTCCGGGCAGCGTCTTACAGATACGCAGTATTTT. Encoded protein: CASSSGQRLTDTQYF. Full variable domain (missing parts from reference TRBV7-2 and TRBJ2-3): GAGVSQSPSNKVTEKGKDVELRCDPISGHTALYWYRQSLGQGLEFLIYFQGNSAPDKSGLPSDRFSAERTGGSVSTLTIQRTQQEDSAVYLCASSSGQRLTDTQYFGPGTRLTVL.

In its sample, this clonotype was seen a few times. The chain is built from TRBV5-1 and TRBJ2-1, with no clear D. Deletions cut 7 bases from V and 5 bases from J, with 10 bases between. There are 12 residues in the CDR3. Germline V gives CDR1 SGHRS, CDR2 YFSETQ. The CDR3 nucleotides read TGCGCCAGCCGACCGCTGGACAATGAGCAGTTCTTC. Translation gives CASRPLDNEQFF.

The J gene is TRBJ2-3, the V gene TRBV20-1, with 10 nucleotides matching TRBD2. The CDR3 has 14 residues. Germline CDR1 DFQATT, CDR2 SNEGSKA (reference sequence). V was clipped by 3 bases and J by 4 bases; unmatched bases: 4. CDR3 in amino acids: CSASTSGDSDTQYF. Written as DNA, the CDR3 is TGCAGTGCTAGCACTAGCGGGGATTCAGATACGCAGTATTTT.

The table lists this clonotype with a few counts. A junction boundary mismatches the germline segment, possibly from a read error. V usage is TRBV7-9 and J usage is TRBJ2-5, with 8 bases matching TRBD2. The germline V gene has CDR1 SEHNR and CDR2 FQNEAQ (reference sequence). CDR3 size: 16 residues. The CDR3: CASSLGTRGGQETQYF. In DNA, the CDR3 is TGTGCCAGCAGTTTAGGGACTCGGGGGGGCCAAGAGACCCAGTACTTC. Based on the CDR3 plus reference TRBV7-9 and TRBJ2-5, the full variable domain is DTGVSQNPRHKITKRGQNVTFRCDPISEHNRLYWYRQTLGQGPEFLTYFQNEAQLEKSRLLSDRFSAERPKGSFSTLEIQRTEQGDSAMYLCASSLGTRGGQETQYFGPGTRLLVL.

The chain is built from TRBV7-9 and TRBJ1-4; D not certain. In germline, CDR1 is SEHNR, CDR2 FQNEAQ (reference sequence). Between the trimmed V and J ends, which lost 2 bases and 8 bases, there was a span of 21 bases. The CDR3 is 17 residues long. In DNA form, the CDR3 reads TGTGCCAGCAGCTTAAGGCCATTCCTCCCCATGGGGGAAAAACTGTTTTTT. This encodes CASSLRPFLPMGEKLFF. Full variable domain (remainder filled in from reference TRBV7-9 and TRBJ1-4): DTGVSQNPRHKITKRGQNVTFRCDPISEHNRLYWYRQTLGQGPEFLTYFQNEAQLEKSRLLSDRFSAERPKGSFSTLEIQRTEQGDSAMYLCASSLRPFLPMGEKLFFGSGTQLSVL.

This clonotype has a count of ten or more. This chain joins TRBV6-1 and TRBJ2-7, with D possibly TRBD1 on 6 matching bases. The CDR3 totals 13 residues. Germline values: CDR1 MNHNS, CDR2 SASEGT. The ends were cut back, 6 bases at V and 3 bases at J, with 12 bases in the middle. The CDR3, as DNA: TGTGCCAGCAGGGGACAACTACTCTACGAGCAGTACTTC. Encoded protein: CASRGQLLYEQYF.

The chain uses TRBV7-9 and TRBJ1-2; D is ambiguous. V lost 0 bases and J lost 3, with 23 bases in between. The CDR3 length is 19 residues. Germline V CDR1 and CDR2: SEHNR, FQNEAQ (reference sequence). CDR3 residues: CASSLADVSPDPGDYGYTF. CDR3 coding DNA: TGTGCCAGCAGCTTAGCAGATGTAAGCCCCGACCCAGGAGACTATGGCTACACCTTC.

This clonotype has just a few counts. This chain links TRBV19 with TRBJ2-3; perhaps TRBD2 as D (6 bases). Germline values: CDR1 LNHDA, CDR2 SQIVND (reference sequence). The CDR3 has 14 residues. V lost 5 bases and J lost 4, with 13 bases in between. The CDR3 loop reads CASSRELEADTQYF. The CDR3 nucleotides are TGTGCCAGTAGTCGGGAGCTGGAGGCAGATACGCAGTATTTT.

This clonotype appeared a few times. The CDR3 here is CASSYSLRAGGQETQYF. DNA for the CDR3: TGTGCCAGCAGTTACTCCCTGCGAGCGGGGGGACAAGAGACCCAGTACTTC. The V and J genes are TRBV6-2 or TRBV6-3 and TRBJ2-5; 9 nucleotides align to TRBD2. V was clipped by 0 bases and J by 2 bases; unmatched bases: 7. Germline V CDR1 and CDR2: MNHEY, SVGEGT. CDR3 length: 17 residues.

This clonotype was found a few times. This chain joins TRBV5-1 and TRBJ1-3; unclear D gene. CDR3 length: 15 amino acids. Germline CDR1 is SGHRS and CDR2 is YFSETQ. Trimming pared 0 bases from V and 2 bases from J, leaving 9 bases between. The CDR3 loop is CASSLELAAGNTIYF. The CDR3 bases are TGCGCCAGCAGCTTGGAACTGGCGGCTGGAAACACCATATATTTT.

This clonotype has just a few counts. The rearrangement links TRBV11-1 to TRBJ2-2; TRBD2 matches 15 bases. Germline CDR1 SGHAT, CDR2 FQDESV (reference sequence). The CDR3 sequence is 16 residues long. V shed 4 bases, J shed 7 bases, and the junction held 4 bases outside the gene matches. This CDR3 reads CASSSWTSGGVGELFF. DNA of the CDR3: TGTGCCAGCAGCTCCTGGACTAGCGGGGGGGTCGGGGAGCTGTTTTTT. The full variable domain, in which reference TRBV11-1 and TRBJ2-2 provide the parts outside the CDR3, is EAEVAQSPRYKITEKSQAVAFWCDPISGHATLYWYRQILGQGPELLVQFQDESVVDDSQLPKDRFSAERLKGVDSTLKIQPAELGDSAMYLCASSSWTSGGVGELFFGEGSRLTVL.

This clonotype occurred a few times. This chain uses TRBV7-2 with TRBJ2-7, with unresolved D. CDR1 and CDR2 from the germline V gene are SGHTA and FQGNSA. The CDR3 has 14 amino acids. V lost 4 bases and J 6 bases, leaving 16 bases between the germline ends. CDR3 protein: CASSSLGSVGEQYV. The CDR3, as DNA: TGTGCCAGCAGCTCTCTAGGATCCGTGGGCGAGCAGTACGTC.

This clonotype came up many times. The gene calls are TRBV7-9 and TRBJ2-3, with D possibly being TRBD2 (6 bases). V dropped 4 bases and J dropped 4 bases, with 12 bases sitting between them. The CDR3 totals 14 residues. Germline CDR1 SEHNR, CDR2 FQNEAQ (reference sequence). This chain's CDR3 is CASSSSGPADTQYF. CDR3 bases: TGTGCCAGCAGCTCCAGCGGGCCCGCAGATACGCAGTATTTT.

This clonotype was detected a few times. This rearrangement joins TRBV4-3 to TRBJ1-4; no firm D call. CDR1 LGHNA and CDR2 YSLEER come from the germline V gene. Trimming pared 0 bases from V and 0 bases from J, leaving 17 bases between. The CDR3 spans 19 residues. CDR3 residues: CASSQDTVEYVATNEKLFF. The CDR3, as DNA: TGCGCCAGCAGCCAAGACACCGTGGAGTACGTTGCAACTAATGAAAAACTGTTTTTT.